This TCR beta chain stems from a study of T cell responses to AZD1222 COVID-19 vaccine. Unmatched junction bases numbered 1, after V lost 5 bases and J lost 4 bases. Per germline, CDR1 KGHSH and CDR2 LQKENI. The CDR3 totals 13 residues. The assay was immunoSEQ multiplex PCR, and TCRdb's table has in-frame clones only and misses some. The table has about 130,000 clones, under 95% seen once. The clonotype originates from an adult in good health. V and J are TRBV18 and TRBJ2-2, with 7 bases lining up with TRBD1. Sequences were derived from peripheral blood, sampled on day 0 of AZD1222 vaccination. CDR3: CASSGQATGELFF. In DNA, the CDR3 is TGTGCCAGCTCAGGACAGGCCACCGGGGAGCTGTTTTTT.